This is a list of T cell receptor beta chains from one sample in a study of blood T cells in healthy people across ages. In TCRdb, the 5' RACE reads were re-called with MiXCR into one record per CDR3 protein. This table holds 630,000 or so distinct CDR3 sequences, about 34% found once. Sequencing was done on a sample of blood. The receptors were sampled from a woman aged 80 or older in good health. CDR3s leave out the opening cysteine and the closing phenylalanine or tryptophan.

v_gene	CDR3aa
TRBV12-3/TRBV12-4	ASRVGRNYGYT
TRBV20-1	SARDENLAGGAETQY
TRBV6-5	ASISTGYGYT
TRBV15	ATSRDRLDYGYT
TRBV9	ASSEWDRVVSYNSPLH
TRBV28	ASSPVRGGSTDTQY
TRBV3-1	ASSPPRISGANVLT
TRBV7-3	ASSSDRAGEAF
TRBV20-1	SASPRQGRLNSPLH
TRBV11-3	ASSPGRADEQY
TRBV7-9	ASSPLQGGSLAKNIQY
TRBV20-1	SARVGGGPSNSPLH
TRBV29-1	SVFTELDTQY
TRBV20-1	SARILAPFQETQY
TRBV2	ASRTGGSFQETQY
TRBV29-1	SVGPGEGKEQY
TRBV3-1	ASSARGREERQY
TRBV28	ASSMPGQYNEQY
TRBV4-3	ASSLRSSDTQY
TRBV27	ASSLSKAGGNNSPLH
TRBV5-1	ASSLALGPTEAF
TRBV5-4	ASSLGLAGAGGNEQF
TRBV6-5	ASSYSRMASGIPNEQF
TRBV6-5	ASSYGQGYNEQF
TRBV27	ASSPQRGAAYNQPQH
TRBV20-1	SARSSGRLVETQY
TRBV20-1	SARDASKGGLGNQPQH
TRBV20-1	SAREGLAEHNEQY
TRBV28	ASSPAIRWSEQY
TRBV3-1	ASSQGRQSNQPQH
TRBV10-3	AISDGGSTDTQY
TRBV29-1	SARTRLAGDEQY
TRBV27	ASSLRGYPQDEQF
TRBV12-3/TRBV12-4	ASRSTGAVTDTQY
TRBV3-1	ASSRPSGQGWNIQY
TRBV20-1	SARRQQGPAYEQY
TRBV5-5	ASSSLGVGVGTNEQY
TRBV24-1	ATSERGVDYT
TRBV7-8	ASSSPVGRGVYEQY
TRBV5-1	ASSLGSLRPTGELF
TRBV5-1	ASSLAGSGRGNEQY
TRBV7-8	ASSLMSQGGTEAF
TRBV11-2	ASSLGFLGRNTEAF
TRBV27	ASSLWRGGADTQY
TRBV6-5	ASSFRPGQVHNEQF
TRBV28	ASSSPGQASYNEQF
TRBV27	ASSFDRVWYEQY
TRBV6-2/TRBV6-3	ASSDGQGYGYT
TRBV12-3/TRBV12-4	ASSPTGTLH
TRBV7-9	ASSVPGQGAGANVLT
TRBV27	ASIPASGVLSSYEQY
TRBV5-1	ASSFDRGGYYGYT
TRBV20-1	SARVQEGNYGYT